The 23 T cell receptor beta chains listed next were all sequenced from one sample in a study of glioma-infiltrating T cells. The iRepertoire nested amplicon-rescue multiplex PCR amplified TCR alpha and beta CDR3s from RNA. TCRdb ran MiXCR on the multiplex PCR reads and lists one entry per CDR3 protein. There are under 200,000 distinct CDR3 sequences in the sample; around 40% occur only once, and around 5% lies in the top ten. Sequenced: glioma tissue, nonneoplastic brain tissue, or PBMCs (not recorded which). The receptors were gathered from a human donor with low-grade glioma or glioblastoma, undergoing nonglioma brain surgery, or in good health (not recorded which).

This clonotype was observed many times. The chain is built from TRBV28 and TRBJ2-7; weak D call: TRBD1 (5 bases). Germline V gene sequence: CDR1 MDHEN, CDR2 SYDVKM. The CDR3 has 13 residues. V lost 3 bases and J 5 bases, leaving 11 bases between the germline ends. For the CDR3, the DNA is TGTGCCAGCAGTTTGACCAGGGTCAACGAGCAGTACTTC. Its protein product is CASSLTRVNEQYF.

V and J are TRBV3-1 and TRBJ2-2, with TRBD2 identical over 7 bases. The CDR3 covers 16 residues. The V gene end was trimmed by 3 bases and the J gene end by 5 bases; junction bases not matched to a gene: 9. Germline lookup yields CDR1 LGHDT and CDR2 YNNKEL (reference sequence). The CDR3 nucleotides are TGTGCCAGCAGCCAGAATAGACTAGCTGCAACCGGGGAGCTGTTTTTT. This encodes CASSQNRLAATGELFF.

A note on this clonotype: A junction end diverges from the germline sequence, so it may reflect a read error. This chain joins TRBV27 and TRBJ2-7; D gene ambiguous. The CDR3 has 15 residues. Per the germline V gene, CDR1 is MNHEY and CDR2 is SMNVEV (reference sequence). CDR3 DNA: TGTGCCAGTAGTTTAATTACTGGCTCCTACAATGAGCAGTACTTC. Its protein is CASSLITGSYNEQYF.

Many counts were recorded for this clonotype. This rearrangement joins TRBV7-8 to TRBJ2-3; 13 positions agree with TRBD2. Germline V gives CDR1 SGHVS, CDR2 FQNEAQ. V lost 1 base to trimming and J lost 2 bases; unmatched junction nucleotides: 6. The CDR3 loop spans 18 amino acids. Written as DNA, the CDR3 is TGTGCCAGCAGCTTAGGGAGGGGACTAGCGGGATACACAGATACGCAGTATTTT. Residues: CASSLGRGLAGYTDTQYF.

Of note for this clonotype: The CDR3 ends on some other residue instead of the conserved phenylalanine or tryptophan, so this is likely a read error. The rearrangement joins TRBV20-1 to TRBJ2-5; 8 nucleotides agree with TRBD2. The V and J ends lost 6 bases and 5 bases, in that order; junction bases with no gene match: 11. CDR1 DFQATT and CDR2 SNEGSKA come from the germline V gene (reference sequence). This CDR3 comprises 14 residues. This CDR3 is CSAPTSGSWETQYL. In DNA form, the CDR3 reads TGCAGTGCCCCTACTAGCGGTAGTTGGGAGACCCAGTACCTC.

This chain uses TRBV19 with TRBJ2-1, with D uncertain. CDR1 is LNHDA, CDR2 SQIVND, per germline (reference sequence). CDR3 length equals 11 residues. The germline V and J ends were trimmed by 3 bases and 8 bases, with 5 bases remaining between them. The CDR3 loop reads CASSIGDEQFF. The CDR3 DNA reads as TGTGCCAGTAGTATCGGAGATGAGCAGTTCTTC.

This clonotype showed up many times. The chain has TRBV7-9 and TRBJ1-2, with D perhaps TRBD1 (6 bases). The CDR3 extends over 13 amino acids. Trimming took 8 bases from V and 3 from J, leaving 13 bases between them. The germline CDR1 and CDR2 sequences are SEHNR and FQNEAQ (reference sequence). The CDR3 DNA reads TGTGCCAGCGACTCCGGGACACACTATGGCTACACCTTC. It codes for CASDSGTHYGYTF. Variable domain in full (rest from reference TRBV7-9 and TRBJ1-2): DTGVSQNPRHKITKRGQNVTFRCDPISEHNRLYWYRQTLGQGPEFLTYFQNEAQLEKSRLLSDRFSAERPKGSFSTLEIQRTEQGDSAMYLCASDSGTHYGYTFGSGTRLTVV.

About this clonotype itself: One base away lies a much larger clone, so this may be a sequencing read error. The chain employs TRBV4-1 and TRBJ1-4; D is unclear. Germline CDR1 and CDR2: MGHRA and YSYEKL. The CDR3 sequence is 13 residues long. V lost 0 bases and J lost 8, with 7 bases in between. The CDR3 region has the DNA TGCGCCAGCAGCCAAGATGTGGACGAAAAACTGTTTTTT. This codes for CASSQDVDEKLFF.

This clonotype showed up many times. The V and J genes are TRBV28 and TRBJ1-2, with 7 positions matching TRBD1. This CDR3 has 13 amino acids. V shed 7 bases and J 8 bases; nucleotides not matched to a gene: 10. CDR1 is MDHEN and CDR2 is SYDVKM in the germline V gene. CDR3 coding DNA: TGTGCCAGCACCCCTGAGGGGGCTAGGGGCTACACCTTC. It codes for CASTPEGARGYTF.

This rearrangement joins TRBV2 to TRBJ1-4; D gene unclear. This CDR3 is built from 12 residues. Germline V gene sequence: CDR1 SNHLY, CDR2 FYNNEI. V lost 7 bases and J 15 bases, leaving 18 bases between the germline ends. Here the CDR3 reads CASTSRQFWMFF. The CDR3 DNA is TGTGCCAGCACTTCCCGACAATTTTGGATGTTTTTT.

In the case of this clonotype: Being one base from a much bigger clone, this may be a read error. The rearrangement uses TRBV20-1 and TRBJ2-3, with a tentative D call TRBD1 (5 bases). The CDR3 sequence is 15 residues long. The germline V and J ends were trimmed by 2 bases and 3 bases, with 15 bases remaining between them. Germline V gene sequence: CDR1 DFQATT, CDR2 SNEGSKA (reference sequence). The CDR3: CSARLRQKKTDTQYF. DNA for the CDR3: TGCAGTGCTAGACTCAGACAGAAGAAAACAGATACGCAGTATTTT.

As regards this clonotype: Compared with germline, one end of the junction differs, possibly owing to a read error. The chain combines TRBV2 with TRBJ2-2, with 7 bases fitting TRBD2. The germline gives CDR1 SNHLY, CDR2 FYNNEI. The CDR3 is 14 amino acids. CDR3 coding DNA: TGTGCCGGGAGACTAGCACCGAACACCGGGGATCTGTTTTTT. Amino acids: CAGRLAPNTGDLFF.

This clonotype was picked up many times. V gene TRBV7-2 combines with J gene TRBJ2-5; TRBD1 agrees at 9 bases. Per germline, CDR1 SGHTA and CDR2 FQGNSA. The CDR3 has 14 residues. The J segment lost 7 bases and the V segment lost 7 bases, leaving 10 bases of the junction unmatched. CDR3 protein: CASNRDRVEGTQYF. CDR3 coding DNA: TGTGCCAGCAACCGGGACAGGGTCGAAGGGACCCAGTACTTC.

This clonotype was observed many times. The chain links TRBV28 to TRBJ2-3; tentatively, D is TRBD1 (6 bases). The germline V gene encodes CDR1 MDHEN and CDR2 SYDVKM. V lost 6 bases, J lost 0 bases, and 13 bases lay in between. CDR3 length: 15 residues. The CDR3 protein is CASSTPTGSTDTQYF. CDR3 DNA: TGTGCCAGCAGCACCCCGACAGGCAGCACAGATACGCAGTATTTT.

Worth noting for this clonotype: At one boundary the junction diverges from the germline segment, which might be a read error. This sequence joins TRBV27 and TRBJ2-1; 8 bases line up with TRBD2. The CDR3 sequence is 14 residues long. Germline V gives CDR1 MNHEY, CDR2 SMNVEV (reference sequence). The CDR3 region is CACSLAGLVNEQFF. CDR3 bases: TGTGCCTGCAGTTTAGCGGGATTAGTGAATGAGCAGTTCTTC.

V usage is TRBV5-1 and J usage is TRBJ1-2; weak D call: TRBD1 (5 bases). The CDR3 extends over 13 amino acids. The V gene's germline CDR1 is SGHRS and CDR2 YFSETQ. Between the trimmed V and J ends, which lost 1 base and 9 bases, there was a span of 13 bases. CDR3 DNA sequence: TGCGCCAGCAGCTTGATTTCTGACAGTCGCTACACCTTC. It encodes CASSLISDSRYTF.

The rearrangement uses TRBV29-1 and TRBJ1-1; the match to TRBD1 covers 10 bases. The CDR3 runs to 12 residues. The V gene's germline CDR1 is SQVTM and CDR2 ANQGSEA. V was pared by 0 bases and J by 11 bases, with 3 bases of the junction left unmatched. CDR3 DNA: TGCAGCGTTGAAGATGCGGGACAGGGGGCTTTCTTT. Translating gives CSVEDAGQGAFF.

This clonotype was seen a few times. The chain employs TRBV20-1 and TRBJ2-3, with TRBD1 identical over 7 bases. The CDR3 is 17 residues long. V was pared by 6 bases and J by 4 bases, with 19 bases of the junction left unmatched. Germline CDR1 and CDR2: DFQATT and SNEGSKA (reference sequence). The CDR3 here is CSAQIQGTAPSADTQYF. The CDR3, as DNA: TGCAGTGCGCAAATTCAGGGGACAGCCCCCTCCGCAGATACGCAGTATTTT.

This clonotype was counted ten times or more. The V call is TRBV7-8, the J call TRBJ2-3; maybe TRBD2 (5 bases). The CDR3 is 17 amino acids. Germline V CDR1 and CDR2: SGHVS, FQNEAQ. The V end lost 3 bases, the J end lost 0 bases, and 16 bases lay between the germline ends. CDR3 nucleotide sequence: TGTGCCAGCAGCTTCATTCGGGGTAGAGTGAGCACAGATACGCAGTATTTT. Protein: CASSFIRGRVSTDTQYF.

The V gene is TRBV3-1, the J gene TRBJ2-5; D remains ambiguous. Per the germline V gene, CDR1 is LGHDT and CDR2 is YNNKEL (reference sequence). V was clipped by 2 bases and J by 5 bases, with 9 bases between them. The CDR3 contains 13 residues. The CDR3 region is CASSQTVSETQYF. CDR3 DNA sequence: TGTGCCAGCAGCCAAACTGTTTCGGAGACCCAGTACTTC.

This clonotype was seen repeatedly, ten times or more. The J gene is TRBJ1-1, the V gene TRBV6-1, with D possibly being TRBD1 (5 bases). The V and J ends lost 5 bases and 2 bases respectively, with 12 bases between them. The CDR3 is 14 residues long. Germline values: CDR1 MNHNS, CDR2 SASEGT. The CDR3 reads CASSYAGGNTEAFF. In DNA, the CDR3 is TGTGCCAGCAGTTACGCGGGGGGAAACACTGAAGCTTTCTTT.

About this clonotype: A read error is possible here, since a much larger clone lies one base away. The gene calls are TRBV6-1 and TRBJ2-5; unclear D gene. The CDR3 spans 13 residues. Trimming pared 9 bases from V and 5 bases from J, leaving 16 bases between. The germline V gene encodes CDR1 MNHNS and CDR2 SASEGT. The CDR3 DNA sequence: TGTGCCAGTAGTAAGACATTCTGGGAGACCCAGTACTTC. Residues: CASSKTFWETQYF.

This clonotype was seen more than once but under ten times. The chain is built from TRBV4-2 and TRBJ2-3; no definite D call. The CDR3 has 17 residues. The V and J ends lost 0 bases and 0 bases respectively, with 13 bases between them. Germline CDR1 is LGHNA and CDR2 is YNFKEQ. The CDR3 coding sequence is TGTGCCAGCAGCCAAGATCCCTCCAGCGCTAGCACAGATACGCAGTATTTT. Its protein product is CASSQDPSSASTDTQYF.